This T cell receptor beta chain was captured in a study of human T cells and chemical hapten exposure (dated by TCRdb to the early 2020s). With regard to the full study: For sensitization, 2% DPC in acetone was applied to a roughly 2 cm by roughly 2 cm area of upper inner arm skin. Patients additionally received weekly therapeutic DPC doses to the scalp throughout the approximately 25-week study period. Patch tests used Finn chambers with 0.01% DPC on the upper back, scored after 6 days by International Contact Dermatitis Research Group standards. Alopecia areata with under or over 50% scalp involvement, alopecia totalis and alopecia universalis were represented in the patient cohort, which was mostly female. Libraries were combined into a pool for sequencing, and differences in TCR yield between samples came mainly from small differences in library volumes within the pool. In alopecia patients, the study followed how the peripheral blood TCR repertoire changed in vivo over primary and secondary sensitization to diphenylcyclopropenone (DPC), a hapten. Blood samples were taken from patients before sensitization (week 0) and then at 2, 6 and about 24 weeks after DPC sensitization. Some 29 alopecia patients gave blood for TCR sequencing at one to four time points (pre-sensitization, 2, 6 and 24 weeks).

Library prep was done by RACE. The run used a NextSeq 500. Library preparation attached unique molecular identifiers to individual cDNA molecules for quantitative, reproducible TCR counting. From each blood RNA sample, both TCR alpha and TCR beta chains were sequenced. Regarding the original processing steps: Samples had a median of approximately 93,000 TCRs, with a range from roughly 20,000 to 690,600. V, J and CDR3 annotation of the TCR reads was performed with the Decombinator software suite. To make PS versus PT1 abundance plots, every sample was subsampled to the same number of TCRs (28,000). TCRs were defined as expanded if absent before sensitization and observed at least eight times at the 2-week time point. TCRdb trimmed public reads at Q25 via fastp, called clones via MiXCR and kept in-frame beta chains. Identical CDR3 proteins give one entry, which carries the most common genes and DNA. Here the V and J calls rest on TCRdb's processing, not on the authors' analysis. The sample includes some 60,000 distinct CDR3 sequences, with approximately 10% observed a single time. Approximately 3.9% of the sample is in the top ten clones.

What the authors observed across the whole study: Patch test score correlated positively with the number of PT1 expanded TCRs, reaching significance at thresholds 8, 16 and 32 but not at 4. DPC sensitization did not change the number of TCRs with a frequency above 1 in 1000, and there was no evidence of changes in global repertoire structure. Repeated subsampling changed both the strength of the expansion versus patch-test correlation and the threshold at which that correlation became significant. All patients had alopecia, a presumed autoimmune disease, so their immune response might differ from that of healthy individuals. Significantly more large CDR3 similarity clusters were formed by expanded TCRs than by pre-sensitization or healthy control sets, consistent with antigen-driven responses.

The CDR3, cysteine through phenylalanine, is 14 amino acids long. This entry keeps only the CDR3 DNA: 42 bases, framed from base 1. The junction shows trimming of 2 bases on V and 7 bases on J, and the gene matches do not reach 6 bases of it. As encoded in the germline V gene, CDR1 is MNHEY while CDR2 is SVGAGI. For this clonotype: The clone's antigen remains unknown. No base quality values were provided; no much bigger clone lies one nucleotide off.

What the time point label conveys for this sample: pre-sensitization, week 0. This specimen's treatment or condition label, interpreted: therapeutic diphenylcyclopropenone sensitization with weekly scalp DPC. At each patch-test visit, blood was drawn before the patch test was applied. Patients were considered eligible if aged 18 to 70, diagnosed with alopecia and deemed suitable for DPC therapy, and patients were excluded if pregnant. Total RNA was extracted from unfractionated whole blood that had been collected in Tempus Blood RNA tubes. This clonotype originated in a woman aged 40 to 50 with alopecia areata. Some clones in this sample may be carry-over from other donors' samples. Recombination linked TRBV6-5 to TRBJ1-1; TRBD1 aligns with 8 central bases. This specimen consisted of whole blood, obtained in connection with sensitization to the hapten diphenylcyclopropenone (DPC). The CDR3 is CASSYGRGQSEAFF. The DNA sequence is TGTGCCAGCAGTTACGGCAGGGGGCAAAGTGAAGCTTTCTTT.